The rows below give T cell receptor beta chains drawn from one sample of a study of T cell responses to AZD1222 COVID-19 vaccine. Measured with immunoSEQ multiplex PCR; TCRdb has only the in-frame clones, and not every one. The table shows some 100,000 clones, with approximately 87% occurring only once. The sequenced sample was peripheral blood, obtained on day 0 of AZD1222 vaccination. These TCRs come from an adult in good health. CDR3s include the opening cysteine and the closing phenylalanine or tryptophan. D genes are given only for firm matches. Where a row states a size, it is once, few, many or the class of an expanded clone; other rows omit it.

V gene	J gene	clone size	D gene	CDR3 DNA	CDR3 protein
TRBV19	TRBJ2-3	NA	TRBD2	TGTGCCAGTAGTTCGCCGGGGACTAGCGGCACAGATACGCAGTATTTT	CASSSPGTSGTDTQYF
TRBV6-2/TRBV6-3	TRBJ1-5	NA	NA	TGTGCCAGCAGTTTGCCTGGCAATCAGCCCCAGCATTTT	CASSLPGNQPQHF
TRBV18	TRBJ1-2	NA	NA	TGTGCCAGCTCACGAGACCCGTGGGGCTACACCTTC	CASSRDPWGYTF
TRBV27	TRBJ1-4	NA	NA	TGTGCCAGCAGTAGAACAGGACACCCTAATGAAAAACTGTTTTTT	CASSRTGHPNEKLFF
TRBV5-5	TRBJ2-1	NA	TRBD1	TGTGCCAGCAGCTCGATTTTGACAGGGGGCGTGAATGAGCAGTTCTTC	CASSSILTGGVNEQFF
TRBV18	TRBJ2-3	NA	NA	TGTGCCAGCTCACCACCGGTGGATACGCAGTATTTT	CASSPPVDTQYF
TRBV3-1/TRBV3-2	TRBJ2-2	NA	TRBD1	TGTGCCAGCAGCCGTCGGACAGGGGGAACCGGGGAGCTGTTTTTT	CASSRRTGGTGELFF
TRBV12-3/TRBV12-4	TRBJ2-1	NA	NA	TGTGCCAGCAGCAACACAGGTAACAATGAGCAGTTCTTC	CASSNTGNNEQFF
TRBV12-3/TRBV12-4	TRBJ2-3	NA	NA	TGTGCCAGCAGAGCGGGCACAGATACGCAGTATTTT	CASRAGTDTQYF
TRBV7-2	TRBJ1-2	few	NA	TGTGCCAGCAGCAAAACCGCCGGGGGGGGCCACTATGGCTACACCTTC	CASSKTAGGGHYGYTF
TRBV9	TRBJ1-2	NA	TRBD1	TGTGCCAGCAGCTCCCGGACAGGTCCGGAGATTTATGGCTACACCTTC	CASSSRTGPEIYGYTF
TRBV27	TRBJ1-4	NA	TRBD1	TGTGCCAGCAGCCGGACAGGGTTTGAAGTGGGTGAAAAACTGTTTTTT	CASSRTGFEVGEKLFF
TRBV7-2	TRBJ1-5	NA	NA	TGTGCCAGCAGCTTAGGGGCGGATCAGCCCCAGCATTTT	CASSLGADQPQHF
TRBV6-1	TRBJ2-2	NA	NA	TGTGCCAGCAGTGAAAGGGTTAACTGGGCAACGAACACCGGGGAGCTGTTTTTT	CASSERVNWATNTGELFF
TRBV4-1	TRBJ2-1	NA	TRBD1	TGCGCCAGCAGCCCAATAATCGGACAGGGAAAGTTCTTC	CASSPIIGQGKFF
TRBV4-2	TRBJ1-5	NA	NA	TGTGCCAGCAGCCAAGGGCGCACAGAGAATCAGCCCCAGCATTTT	CASSQGRTENQPQHF
TRBV7-9	TRBJ2-7	NA	NA	TGTGCCAGCAGCTTAGCAGGTCAGGGGCCCTACGAGCAGTACTTC	CASSLAGQGPYEQYF
TRBV7-8	TRBJ1-1	NA	NA	TGTGCCAGCAGGAAGACAGACATGAACACTGAAGCTTTCTTT	CASRKTDMNTEAFF
TRBV4-3	TRBJ1-1	NA	TRBD1	TGCGCCAGCAGCCAAAGGACAGGGGGGACTGAAGCTTTCTTT	CASSQRTGGTEAFF
TRBV6-2/TRBV6-3	TRBJ1-5	NA	NA	TGTGCCAGCAGTTACTTCGCCCAAATGGGGACCGTCTCCAATCAGCCCCAGCATTTT	CASSYFAQMGTVSNQPQHF
TRBV5-1	TRBJ1-2	NA	NA	TGCGCCAGCAGCTTGGTGCCAGGGGACTATGGCTACACCTTC	CASSLVPGDYGYTF
TRBV7-3	TRBJ2-2	NA	NA	TGTGCCAGCAGCGGGACGGCGGCCCCAGGCACCGGGGAGCTGTTTTTT	CASSGTAAPGTGELFF
TRBV6-4	TRBJ1-1	NA	NA	TGTGCCAGCAGCGCACAAAAGAACACTGAAGCTTTCTTT	CASSAQKNTEAFF
TRBV5-1	TRBJ2-1	NA	NA	TGCGCCAGCAGCGAGGGTCGCTACAATGAGCAGTTCTTC	CASSEGRYNEQFF
TRBV6-1	TRBJ2-1	few	NA	TGTGCCAGCAGTGAAGATCACAGGAGCTCCTACAATGAGCAGTTCTTC	CASSEDHRSSYNEQFF
TRBV6-2/TRBV6-3	TRBJ1-1	NA	NA	TGTGCCAGCAGTTACGGGTGGAGGACGAACACTGAAGCTTTCTTT	CASSYGWRTNTEAFF
TRBV10-3	TRBJ2-7	NA	TRBD1	TGTGCCATCAGGGGGGACAGGACCCCCTACGAGCAGTACTTC	CAIRGDRTPYEQYF
TRBV2	TRBJ1-2	once	NA	TGTGCCAGCAGTGAAGGACGGAACTATGGCTACACCTTC	CASSEGRNYGYTF
TRBV11-2	TRBJ1-5	NA	NA	TGTGCCAGCAGCCCAGTGGGCCAGGGGACTCAGCCCCAGCATTTT	CASSPVGQGTQPQHF
TRBV9	TRBJ2-7	NA	NA	TGTGCCAGCAGCGCGACACAGGGGGGGCACGAGCAGTACTTC	CASSATQGGHEQYF
TRBV7-6	TRBJ1-1	NA	TRBD1	TGTGCCAGCAGCTCAGGACAGGGATGGCTGAACACTGAAGCTTTCTTT	CASSSGQGWLNTEAFF
TRBV20-1	TRBJ1-2	NA	NA	TGCAGTGCTAGTCAGGAGTCGTATAGCGGCTACACCTTC	CSASQESYSGYTF
TRBV11-2	TRBJ1-1	NA	NA	TGTGCCAGCAGCTTAAACCAGAGGACTGAAGCTTTCTTT	CASSLNQRTEAFF
TRBV2	TRBJ1-2	NA	NA	TGTGCCAGCACACAGGGAACTAACTATGGCTACACCTTC	CASTQGTNYGYTF
TRBV15	TRBJ1-3	NA	NA	TGTGCCACCAGCCCAGGGGCAAGCTCTGGAAACACCATATATTTT	CATSPGASSGNTIYF
TRBV3-1/TRBV3-2	TRBJ2-1	once	NA	TGTGCCAGCAGCCAAAGTGGCTATGAGCAGTTCTTC	CASSQSGYEQFF
TRBV5-8	TRBJ1-4	NA	NA	TGTGCCAGCAGCCACCACAGTGCAACTAATGAAAAACTGTTTTTT	CASSHHSATNEKLFF
TRBV5-6	TRBJ2-1	NA	TRBD2	TGTGCCAGCAGCGGTTTGGGACTAGCGGGGAACAATGAGCAGTTCTTC	CASSGLGLAGNNEQFF
TRBV9	TRBJ1-1	once	TRBD1	TGTGCCAGCAGCGTACAGGGGGCTTCTAATCGAGCTTTCTTT	CASSVQGASNRAFF
TRBV10-2	TRBJ1-1	NA	TRBD1	TGCGCCAGCAGTGTTGTGACAGGGTTGAACACTGAAGCTTTCTTT	CASSVVTGLNTEAFF
TRBV10-3	TRBJ2-3	NA	NA	TGTGCCATCAGTGAGTCGACGGCAGGCACAGATACGCAGTATTTT	CAISESTAGTDTQYF
TRBV19	TRBJ1-5	NA	NA	TGTGCCAGTAGTATAGATCCGGGGGGGAATCAGCCCCAGCATTTT	CASSIDPGGNQPQHF
TRBV5-4	TRBJ1-1	NA	TRBD1	TGTGCCAGCAGCTGGGACAGGGACACTGAAGCTTTCTTT	CASSWDRDTEAFF